Listed below are T cell receptor beta chains from one sample, sequenced in a study of blood T cell dynamics during melanoma immunotherapy. Profiling relied on immunoSEQ multiplex PCR, and the TCRdb table lists in-frame clones only, not all of them. Seen here are about 6,700 clones, roughly 81% observed once, and the top ten hold around 30%. Sequencing was performed on blood, taken from a patient treated with checkpoint blockade. The receptors shown here come from a human donor with melanoma. Some clones in this sample may be carry-over from other donors' samples. CDR3s include the opening cysteine and the closing phenylalanine or tryptophan. The D gene is left open where the match is weak. Clone size, where shown, is once, few, many, or a class for clones that have expanded.

CDR3 length	J gene	V gene	clone size	D gene	CDR3 protein	CDR3 DNA
15	TRBJ2-5	TRBV9	.	TRBD2	CASSGVAGYQETQYF	TGTGCCAGCAGCGGTGTAGCGGGGTACCAAGAGACCCAGTACTTC
15	TRBJ1-2	TRBV10-3	few	.	CASSPKDSSNYGYTF	TGTGCCAGCAGCCCGAAGGACAGCAGTAACTATGGCTACACCTTC
14	TRBJ2-3	TRBV7-9	.	.	CASSSTTGTNTQYF	TGTGCCAGCAGCTCGACCACAGGGACAAATACGCAGTATTTT
13	TRBJ1-2	TRBV6-6	.	.	CASRTGPTYGYTF	TGTGCCAGCAGAACCGGGCCCACCTATGGCTACACCTTC
15	TRBJ1-5	TRBV5-6	.	TRBD1	CASSLLTGTEQPQHF	TGTGCCAGCAGCCTCCTAACAGGGACAGAACAGCCCCAGCATTTT
14	TRBJ2-3	TRBV2	once	TRBD2	CASREGLPTDTQYF	TGTGCCAGCAGGGAGGGACTACCAACAGATACGCAGTATTTT
15	TRBJ2-1	TRBV5-1	.	TRBD2	CASSLAGESYGEQFF	TGCGCCAGCAGCTTAGCGGGAGAATCGTATGGTGAGCAGTTCTTC
16	TRBJ2-1	TRBV4-3	.	TRBD1	CASSQDVSDRGCEQFF	TGCGCCAGCAGCCAAGACGTCTCGGACAGGGGGTGTGAGCAGTTCTTC
15	TRBJ1-2	TRBV19	.	.	CASMSPDGINYGYTF	TGTGCCAGTATGTCCCCCGACGGCATTAACTATGGCTACACCTTC
12	TRBJ1-2	TRBV7-8	.	TRBD1	CATGQENYGYTF	TGTGCCACGGGACAGGAGAACTATGGCTACACCTTC